One sample yielded the 24 T cell receptor beta chains listed below, sequenced in a study of CD8 T cells in ankylosing spondylitis. MiXCR, run by TCRdb on the 5' RACE reads, gives a single entry per CDR3 protein. The sample comprises about 36,000 distinct CDR3 sequences, 5.5% to 7.5% of which are singletons, and about 12% rests with the top ten. Sequencing used blood, either unsorted or a sorted T cell fraction (not recorded which). The receptors were gathered from a male donor with ankylosing spondylitis or in good health (not recorded which).

The sample holds many counts of this clonotype. The DNA for the CDR3 is TGTGCCAGCAGCACGACTCAGCTCGGTGCGCAGTTCTTC. It specifies CASSTTQLGAQFF. This chain connects TRBV11-2 to TRBJ2-1; no clear D gene. Germline V gives CDR1 SGHAT, CDR2 FQNNGV. V lost 5 bases and J 12 bases, leaving 17 bases between the germline ends. The CDR3 loop spans 13 amino acids.

Note on this clonotype: The junction does not match germline at one end; this may be a read error. The chain combines TRBV4-2 with TRBJ2-2; D not certain. The CDR3 is 13 amino acids. Germline V gives CDR1 LGHNA, CDR2 YNFKEQ. The CDR3 nucleotides read TGTGCCATCAGCCCTGAGGTTCTCGGGGAGCTGTTTTTT. Its translation: CAISPEVLGELFF.

This clonotype was recorded at least ten times. The junction differs from germline at one of its ends, possibly a read error. The V and J genes are TRBV12-3 or TRBV12-4 and TRBJ1-2; maybe TRBD1 (5 bases). The CDR3 has 16 residues. CDR3 sequence (DNA): TGTGCCACCAGTCAGGGCCTCGACATGGGACTCTATGGCTACACCTTC. Encoded protein: CATSQGLDMGLYGYTF.

At least ten counts were recorded for this clonotype. The chain employs TRBV11-2 and TRBJ2-1; the D gene could be TRBD1 or TRBD2 (6 bases each). This CDR3 contains 15 residues. Per germline, CDR1 SGHAT and CDR2 FQNNGV. V gave up 5 bases and J gave up 3 bases, with 14 bases separating them. CDR3 sequence reads: CASSPWGAIYNEQFF. The CDR3 region has the DNA TGTGCCAGCAGCCCTTGGGGGGCCATCTACAATGAGCAGTTCTTC.

This clonotype was found many times. The rearrangement links TRBV7-8 to TRBJ2-7, with D perhaps TRBD1 (5 bases). CDR1 is SGHVS and CDR2 is FQNEAQ in the germline V gene. The CDR3 has 12 residues. Trimming removed 5 bases at V and 3 bases at J, with 8 bases between. The CDR3 region has the DNA TGTGCCAGCAGCGACGACAGCTACGAGCAGTACTTC. Translating it yields CASSDDSYEQYF. Full variable domain (rest looked up from reference TRBV7-8 and TRBJ2-7): GAGVSQSPRYKVAKRGQDVALRCDPISGHVSLFWYQQALGQGPEFLTYFQNEAQLDKSGLPSDRFFAERPEGSVSTLKIQRTQQEDSAVYLCASSDDSYEQYFGPGTRLTVT.

In this sample, this clonotype turned up many times. The chain recombines TRBV29-1 with TRBJ2-1, with 7 bases matching TRBD1. The CDR3 runs 17 residues. Germline V lookup: CDR1 SQVTM, CDR2 ANQGSEA. The V gene end was trimmed by 1 base and the J gene end by 6 bases; junction bases not matched to a gene: 15. DNA of the CDR3: TGCAGCGTTGAAGCCCGACAGGGCTTAACCCGCTCCAATGAGCAGTTCTTC. Translating it yields CSVEARQGLTRSNEQFF.

This clonotype was counted ten times or more. The rearrangement joins TRBV27 to TRBJ1-6; D gene unclear. This CDR3 is built from 13 residues. Trimming took off 5 bases at V and 12 bases at J, with 14 bases between the two ends. Germline loops: CDR1 MNHEY, CDR2 SMNVEV (reference sequence). In DNA, the CDR3 is TGTGCCAGCAGTCCGGACCGCCTTAGACCCCTCCACTTT. It is translated as CASSPDRLRPLHF.

This clonotype has a count of ten or more. The J gene is TRBJ2-1, the V gene TRBV4-1; maybe TRBD2 (6 bases). Germline V gene sequence: CDR1 MGHRA, CDR2 YSYEKL. V lost 0 bases to trimming and J lost 13 bases, with 13 bases between them. The CDR3 is 13 residues long. In DNA form, the CDR3 reads TGCGCCAGCAGCCAAGATCCCCGACTAGTACAGTTCTTC. This codes for CASSQDPRLVQFF.

Ten or more counts support this clonotype. The chain carries TRBV19 and TRBJ2-1, with 8 bases that match TRBD2. CDR3 length equals 17 residues. V trimming: 2 bases; J trimming: 8 bases; junction bases outside the gene matches: 14. Germline V gives CDR1 LNHDA, CDR2 SQIVND (reference sequence). The CDR3 here is CASSIYPTSGHRDEQFF. CDR3 nucleotide sequence: TGTGCCAGTAGTATATACCCAACTAGCGGACATAGGGATGAGCAGTTCTTC.

This clonotype was counted many times. V and J are TRBV10-3 and TRBJ2-2, with 9 bases lining up with TRBD2. Germline CDR1 is ENHRY and CDR2 is SYGVKD. Trimming cost V 4 bases and J 0 bases; bases outside gene matches: 6. There are 17 residues in the CDR3. The CDR3 region is CAISGARGGSNTGELFF. The CDR3 bases are TGTGCCATCAGTGGTGCGCGGGGGGGTTCGAACACCGGGGAGCTGTTTTTT.

This clonotype was counted at least ten times. This sequence joins TRBV5-1 and TRBJ2-5; the match to TRBD2 covers 9 bases. Germline lookup yields CDR1 SGHRS and CDR2 YFSETQ. The CDR3 totals 15 residues. The trim removed 1 base at V and 1 base at J, leaving 2 bases unmatched. The chain's CDR3 is CASSLQRGAQETQYF. In DNA, the CDR3 is TGCGCCAGCAGCTTGCAGCGGGGGGCCCAAGAGACCCAGTACTTC.

This clonotype was seen at least ten times. The genes are TRBV7-2 and TRBJ1-1, with unresolved D. Germline V gene data show CDR1 as SGHTA and CDR2 as FQGNSA. This CDR3 has 14 amino acids. V dropped 5 bases and J dropped 1 base, with 11 bases sitting between them. CDR3 coding DNA: TGTGCCAGCAGCCCCTCGTCAACGAACACTGAAGCTTTCTTT. Protein: CASSPSSTNTEAFF.

This clonotype was detected ten times or more. V gene TRBV6-1 combines with J gene TRBJ2-1, with TRBD2 matching 8 bases. There are 14 residues in the CDR3. Trimming removed 4 bases from V and 2 bases from J; junction bases left unmatched: 1. CDR1 is MNHNS, CDR2 SASEGT, per germline. CDR3 DNA: TGTGCCAGCAGTGGCGGGAGGCCCTACAATGAGCAGTTCTTC. Protein product: CASSGGRPYNEQFF.

This clonotype was counted ten times or more. The chain carries TRBV4-1 and TRBJ2-1; maybe TRBD2 (5 bases). This CDR3 comprises 17 residues. Trimming removed 4 bases from V and 7 bases from J, with 23 bases in between. Germline CDR1 and CDR2: MGHRA and YSYEKL. This CDR3 reads CASSPDWTAFVGNEQFF. The CDR3 DNA reads TGCGCCAGCAGCCCGGACTGGACGGCTTTTGTGGGAAATGAGCAGTTCTTC.

This clonotype was recorded many times. The CDR3 reads CASSRRGYGADQPQHF. The CDR3 nucleotides read TGTGCCAGCAGCCGGCGTGGGTACGGGGCGGATCAGCCCCAGCATTTT. V usage is TRBV12-3 or TRBV12-4 and J usage is TRBJ1-5; tentatively, D is TRBD1 (5 bases). There are 16 residues in the CDR3. Trimming removed 6 bases from V and 5 bases from J, with 20 bases in between.

This clonotype was detected ten times or more. The rearrangement uses TRBV29-1 and TRBJ1-2, with D uncertain. Trimming removed 7 bases at V and 1 base at J, with 7 bases between. This CDR3 contains 11 residues. Germline CDR1 is SQVTM and CDR2 is ANQGSEA. The CDR3 DNA reads TGCAGCGCCTGGGGTAACTATGGCTACACCTTC. Amino acids: CSAWGNYGYTF.

This clonotype was recorded at least ten times. The chain joins TRBV12-3 or TRBV12-4 to TRBJ1-2; 7 bases are a match to TRBD1. Trimming took 7 bases from V and 3 from J; bases not matched to a gene: 8. The CDR3 runs to 14 residues. This chain's CDR3 is CASTPGQQDYGYTF. The CDR3 region has the DNA TGTGCCAGCACCCCGGGACAGCAGGACTATGGCTACACCTTC.

This clonotype was seen ten or more times. Here the CDR3 reads CASGSKGYGYTF. CDR3 DNA sequence: TGTGCCAGCGGATCAAAGGGTTATGGCTACACCTTC. The rearrangement uses TRBV12-3 or TRBV12-4 and TRBJ1-2; D ambiguous. With 8 bases removed from V and 5 bases from J, the gap between germline ends came to 12 bases. The CDR3 totals 12 residues.

J is TRBJ2-5 and V is TRBV7-6, with 9 nucleotides matching TRBD1. V lost 7 bases, J lost 3 bases, and 9 bases stayed unmatched. The CDR3 sequence is 15 residues long. From germline, CDR1 is SGHVS and CDR2 FNYEAQ. The CDR3 DNA follows: TGTGCCAGCACCAATACAGGGGGCGGCGAAGAGACCCAGTACTTC. Translated: CASTNTGGGEETQYF.

This clonotype was seen many times. V usage is TRBV27 and J usage is TRBJ2-7, with a weak D call TRBD1 (6 bases). CDR1 and CDR2 from the germline V gene are MNHEY and SMNVEV (reference sequence). Trimming left V 6 bases short and J 6 bases short, with 21 bases between. This CDR3 spans 15 amino acids. The CDR3 is CASSPSDSRIVEQYF. In nucleotides, the CDR3 is TGTGCCAGCAGCCCTTCGGACAGTCGGATTGTCGAGCAGTACTTC.

This clonotype was counted at least ten times. CDR3 nucleotide sequence: TGTGCCAGCAGCCGGGGGGCCGGGGAGCTGTTTTTT. Translation: CASSRGAGELFF. The chain combines TRBV6-2 or TRBV6-3 with TRBJ2-2; 7 bases are a match to TRBD2. CDR1 is MNHEY and CDR2 is SVGEGT in the germline V gene. There are 12 residues in the CDR3. With V trimmed by 6 bases and J by 6 bases, 1 base remained unmatched.

This clonotype has at least ten counts. This chain connects TRBV29-1 to TRBJ1-1, with D tentatively TRBD1 (5 bases). V lost 4 bases to trimming and J lost 0 bases, with 15 bases between them. The CDR3 length is 15 residues. The V gene's germline CDR1 is SQVTM and CDR2 ANQGSEA. CDR3 loop: CSVGAGWGMNTEAFF. As DNA, the CDR3 is TGCAGCGTTGGGGCAGGTTGGGGCATGAACACTGAAGCTTTCTTT.

This clonotype showed up many times. This chain connects TRBV12-3 or TRBV12-4 to TRBJ2-7; D may be TRBD1 or TRBD2 (5 bases each). The CDR3 runs to 16 residues. Trimming stripped 3 bases from V and 1 base from J, with 16 bases between. CDR3 loop: CASSLGVGFTSYEQYF. The DNA for the CDR3 is TGTGCCAGCAGTTTGGGGGTCGGATTTACGTCCTACGAGCAGTACTTC.

This clonotype was counted ten times or more. The chain has TRBV28 and TRBJ2-7; TRBD2 might be the D (5 bases). There are 13 residues in the CDR3. V lost 6 bases and J 2 bases, leaving 11 bases between the germline ends. Germline CDR1 and CDR2: MDHEN and SYDVKM. CDR3 region: CASREGGPYEQYF. DNA of the CDR3: TGTGCCAGCAGAGAGGGTGGGCCCTACGAGCAGTACTTC.